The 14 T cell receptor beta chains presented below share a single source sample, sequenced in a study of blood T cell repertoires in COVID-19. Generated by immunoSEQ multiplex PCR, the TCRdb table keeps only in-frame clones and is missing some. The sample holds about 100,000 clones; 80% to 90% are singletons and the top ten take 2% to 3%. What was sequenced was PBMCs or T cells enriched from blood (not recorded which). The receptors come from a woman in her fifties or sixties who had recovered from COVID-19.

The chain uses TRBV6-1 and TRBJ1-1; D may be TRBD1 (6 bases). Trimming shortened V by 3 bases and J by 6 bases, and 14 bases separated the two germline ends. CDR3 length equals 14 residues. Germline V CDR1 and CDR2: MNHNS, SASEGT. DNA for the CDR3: TGTGCCAGCAGTGACGTGGGGGCTGTTTCTGAAGCTTTCTTT. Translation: CASSDVGAVSEAFF.

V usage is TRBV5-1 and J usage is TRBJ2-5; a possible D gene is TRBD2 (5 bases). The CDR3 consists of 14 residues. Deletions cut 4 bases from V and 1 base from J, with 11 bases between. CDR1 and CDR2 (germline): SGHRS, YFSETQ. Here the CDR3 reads CASSETSSQETQYF. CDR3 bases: TGCGCCAGCAGCGAAACTAGTTCCCAAGAGACCCAGTACTTC.

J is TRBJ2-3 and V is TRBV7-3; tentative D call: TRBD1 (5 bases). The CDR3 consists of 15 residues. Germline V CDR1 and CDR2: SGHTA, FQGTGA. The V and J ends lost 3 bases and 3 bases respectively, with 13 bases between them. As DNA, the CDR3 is TGTGCCAGCAGCTTGTCCCTTTCAGGGACAGATACGCAGTATTTT. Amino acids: CASSLSLSGTDTQYF.

The CDR3 nucleotides are TGTGCCAGTAGTGGGAGGACTCCCTACGAGCAGTACTTC. Its translation is CASSGRTPYEQYF. The chain couples TRBV19 to TRBJ2-7; maybe TRBD2 (6 bases). CDR1 and CDR2 from the germline V gene are LNHDA and SQIVND (reference sequence). This CDR3 is built from 13 residues. Trimming removed 5 bases from V and 2 bases from J, with 10 bases in between.

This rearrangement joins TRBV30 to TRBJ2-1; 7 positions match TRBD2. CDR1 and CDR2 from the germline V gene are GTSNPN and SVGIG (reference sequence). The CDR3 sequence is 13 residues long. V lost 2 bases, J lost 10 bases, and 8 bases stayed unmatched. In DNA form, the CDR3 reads TGTGCCTGGAGTCTTGGTAGCGGGTCGGAGCAGTTCTTC. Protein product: CAWSLGSGSEQFF. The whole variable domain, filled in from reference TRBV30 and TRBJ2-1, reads SQTIHQWPATLVQPVGSPLSLECTVEGTSNPNLYWYRQAAGRGLQLLFYSVGIGQISSEVPQNLSASRPQDRQFILSSKKLLLSDSGFYLCAWSLGSGSEQFFGPGTRLTVL.

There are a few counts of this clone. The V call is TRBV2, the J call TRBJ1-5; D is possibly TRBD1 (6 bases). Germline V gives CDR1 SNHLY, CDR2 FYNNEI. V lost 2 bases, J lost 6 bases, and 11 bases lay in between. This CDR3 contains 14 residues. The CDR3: CASSELGTSQPQHF. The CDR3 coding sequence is TGTGCCAGCAGTGAATTGGGGACAAGTCAGCCCCAGCATTTT.

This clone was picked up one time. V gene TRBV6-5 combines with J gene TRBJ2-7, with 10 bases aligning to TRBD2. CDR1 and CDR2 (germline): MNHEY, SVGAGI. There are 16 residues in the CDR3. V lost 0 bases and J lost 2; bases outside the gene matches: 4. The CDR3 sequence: CASSYSRTSGPYEQYF. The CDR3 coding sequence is TGTGCCAGCAGTTACTCGCGGACTAGCGGACCCTACGAGCAGTACTTC.

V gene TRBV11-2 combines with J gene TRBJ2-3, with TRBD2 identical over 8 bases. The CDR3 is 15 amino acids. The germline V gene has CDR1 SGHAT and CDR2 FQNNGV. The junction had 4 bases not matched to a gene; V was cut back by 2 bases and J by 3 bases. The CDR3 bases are TGTGCCAGCAGCTTAAACGGGAGGGAAACAGATACGCAGTATTTT. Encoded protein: CASSLNGRETDTQYF.

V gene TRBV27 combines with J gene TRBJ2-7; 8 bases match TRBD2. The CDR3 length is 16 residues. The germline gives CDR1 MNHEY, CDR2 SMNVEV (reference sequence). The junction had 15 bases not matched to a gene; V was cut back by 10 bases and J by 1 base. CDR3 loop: CAIPSPGLETSYEQYF. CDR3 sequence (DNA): TGTGCCATCCCCTCTCCGGGACTAGAGACGTCCTACGAGCAGTACTTC.

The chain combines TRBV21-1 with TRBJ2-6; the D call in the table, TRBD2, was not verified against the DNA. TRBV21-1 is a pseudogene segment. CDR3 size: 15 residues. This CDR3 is CASSKNYNGANVLTF. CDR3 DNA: TGTGCCAGCAGCAAGAACTACAATGGGGCCAACGTCCTGACTTTC.

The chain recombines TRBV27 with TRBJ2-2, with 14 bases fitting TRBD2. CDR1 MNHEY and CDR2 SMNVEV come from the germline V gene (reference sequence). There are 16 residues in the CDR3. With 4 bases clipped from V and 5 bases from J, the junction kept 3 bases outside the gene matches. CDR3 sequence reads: CASSYGLAGGTGELFF. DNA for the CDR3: TGTGCCAGCAGTTACGGACTAGCGGGAGGAACCGGGGAGCTGTTTTTT.

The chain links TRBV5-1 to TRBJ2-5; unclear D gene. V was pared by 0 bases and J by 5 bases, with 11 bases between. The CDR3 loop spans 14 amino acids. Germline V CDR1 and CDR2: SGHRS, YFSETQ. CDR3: CASSLDTARETQYF. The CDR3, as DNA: TGCGCCAGCAGCTTGGATACAGCAAGGGAGACCCAGTACTTC.

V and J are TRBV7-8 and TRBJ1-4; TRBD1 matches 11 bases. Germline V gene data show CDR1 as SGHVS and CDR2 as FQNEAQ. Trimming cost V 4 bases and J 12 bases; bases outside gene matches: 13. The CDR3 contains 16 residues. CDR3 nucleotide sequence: TGTGCCAGCAGCTCGGGGGCCGGGACAGGGGGATATCAACTGTTTTTT. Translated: CASSSGAGTGGYQLFF.

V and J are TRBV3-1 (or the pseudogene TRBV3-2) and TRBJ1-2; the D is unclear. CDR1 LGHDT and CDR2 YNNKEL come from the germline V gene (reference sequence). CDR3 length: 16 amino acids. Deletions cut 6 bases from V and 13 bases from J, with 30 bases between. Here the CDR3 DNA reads TGTGCCAGCAGGCGATCCTGGACTGCATCGGAGGGAGGATGCACCTTC. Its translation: CASRRSWTASEGGCTF.